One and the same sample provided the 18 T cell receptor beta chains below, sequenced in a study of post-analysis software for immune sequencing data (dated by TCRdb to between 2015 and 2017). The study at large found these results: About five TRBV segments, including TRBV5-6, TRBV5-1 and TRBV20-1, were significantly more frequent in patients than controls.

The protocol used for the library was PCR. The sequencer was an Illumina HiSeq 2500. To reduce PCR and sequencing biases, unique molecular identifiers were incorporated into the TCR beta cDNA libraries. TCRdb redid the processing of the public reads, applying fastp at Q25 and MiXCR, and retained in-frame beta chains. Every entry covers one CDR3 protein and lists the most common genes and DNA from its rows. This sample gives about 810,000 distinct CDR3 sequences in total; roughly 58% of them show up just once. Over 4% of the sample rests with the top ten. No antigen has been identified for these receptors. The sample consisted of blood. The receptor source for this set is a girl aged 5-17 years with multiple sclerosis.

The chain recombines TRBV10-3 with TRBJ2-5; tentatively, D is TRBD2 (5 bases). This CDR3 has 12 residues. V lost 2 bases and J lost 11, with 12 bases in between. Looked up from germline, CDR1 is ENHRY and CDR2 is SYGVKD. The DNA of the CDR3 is TGTGCCATCAGTGAGCGACTATGGGAGCAGTACTTC. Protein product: CAISERLWEQYF.

The CDR3 spells CASSLKRGLAYEQYF. Written as DNA, the CDR3 is TGTGCCAGCAGCTTAAAGCGGGGACTAGCTTACGAGCAGTACTTC. The chain carries TRBV7-3 and TRBJ2-7; TRBD2 agrees at 9 bases. The germline V gene has CDR1 SGHTA and CDR2 FQGTGA. J was trimmed by 4 bases and V by 1 base; bases with no gene match: 5. CDR3 length: 15 amino acids.

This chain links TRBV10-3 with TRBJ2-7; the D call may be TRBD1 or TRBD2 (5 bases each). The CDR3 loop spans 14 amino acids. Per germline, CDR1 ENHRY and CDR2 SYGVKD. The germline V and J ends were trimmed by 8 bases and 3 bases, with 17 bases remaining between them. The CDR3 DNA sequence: TGTGCCATCCGAGGGAGCGACAGCCGCTACGAGCAGTACTTC. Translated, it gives CAIRGSDSRYEQYF.

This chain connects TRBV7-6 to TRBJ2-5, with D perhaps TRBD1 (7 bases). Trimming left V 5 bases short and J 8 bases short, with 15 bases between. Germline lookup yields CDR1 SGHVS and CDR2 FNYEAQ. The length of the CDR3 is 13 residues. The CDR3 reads CASSQGVGGTQYF. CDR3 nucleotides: TGTGCCAGCAGCCAGGGGGTGGGAGGAACCCAGTACTTC.

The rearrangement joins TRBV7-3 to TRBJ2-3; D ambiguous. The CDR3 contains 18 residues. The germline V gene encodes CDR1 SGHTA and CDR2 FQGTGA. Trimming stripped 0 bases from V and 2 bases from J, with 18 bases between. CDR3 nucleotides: TGTGCCAGCAGCTTAACGACGGCAGCGAGAATGAACACAGATACGCAGTATTTT. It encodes CASSLTTAARMNTDTQYF. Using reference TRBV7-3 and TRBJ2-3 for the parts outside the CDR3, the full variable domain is GAGVSQTPSNKVTEKGKYVELRCDPISGHTALYWYRQSLGQGPEFLIYFQGTGAADDSGLPNDRFFAVRPEGSVSTLKIQRTERGDSAVYLCASSLTTAARMNTDTQYFGPGTRLTVL.

CDR3: CATSRDHPGSEAFF. The DNA for the CDR3 is TGTGCCACCAGCAGAGATCATCCGGGATCTGAAGCTTTCTTT. J is TRBJ1-1 and V is TRBV15; D gene uncertain. CDR3 size: 14 residues. Germline loops: CDR1 LNHNV, CDR2 YYDKDF (reference sequence). With 0 bases removed from V and 6 bases from J, the gap between germline ends came to 11 bases. Full variable domain (missing parts from reference TRBV15 and TRBJ1-1): DAMVIQNPRYQVTQFGKPVTLSCSQTLNHNVMYWYQQKSSQAPKLLFHYYDKDFNNEADTPDNFQSRRPNTSFCFLDIRSPGLGDTAMYLCATSRDHPGSEAFFGQGTRLTVV.

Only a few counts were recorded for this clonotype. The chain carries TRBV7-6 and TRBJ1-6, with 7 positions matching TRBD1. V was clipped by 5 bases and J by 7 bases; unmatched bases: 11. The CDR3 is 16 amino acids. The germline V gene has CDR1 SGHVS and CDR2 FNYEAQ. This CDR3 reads CASSLETGTLNSPLHF. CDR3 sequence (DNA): TGTGCCAGCAGCCTTGAGACAGGGACCCTAAATTCACCCCTCCACTTT.

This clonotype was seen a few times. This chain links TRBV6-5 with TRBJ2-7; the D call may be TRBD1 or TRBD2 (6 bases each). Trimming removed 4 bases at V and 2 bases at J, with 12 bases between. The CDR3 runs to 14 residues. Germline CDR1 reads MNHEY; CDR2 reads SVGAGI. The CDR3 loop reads CASSSVGGTYEQYF. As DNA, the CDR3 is TGTGCCAGCAGTTCCGTCGGGGGCACCTACGAGCAGTACTTC.

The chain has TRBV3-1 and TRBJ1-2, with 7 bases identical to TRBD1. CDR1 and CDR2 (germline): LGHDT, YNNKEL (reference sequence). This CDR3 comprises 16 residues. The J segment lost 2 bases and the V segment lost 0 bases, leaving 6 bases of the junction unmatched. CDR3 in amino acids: CASSQEHRGPNYGYTF. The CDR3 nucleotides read TGTGCCAGCAGCCAAGAACACAGGGGACCGAACTATGGCTACACCTTC.

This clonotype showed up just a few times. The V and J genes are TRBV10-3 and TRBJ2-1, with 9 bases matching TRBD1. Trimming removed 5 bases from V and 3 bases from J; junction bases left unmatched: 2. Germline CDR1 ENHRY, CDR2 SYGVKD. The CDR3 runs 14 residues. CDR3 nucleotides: TGTGCCATCAGTCCGGGACAGGGCTACAATGAGCAGTTCTTC. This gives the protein CAISPGQGYNEQFF.

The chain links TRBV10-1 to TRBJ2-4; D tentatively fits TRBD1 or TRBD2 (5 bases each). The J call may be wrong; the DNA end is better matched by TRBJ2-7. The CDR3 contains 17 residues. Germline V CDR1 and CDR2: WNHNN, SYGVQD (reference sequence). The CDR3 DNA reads TGCGCCAGCAGTGAGTTTAGGTCCAGGGACCTACCCTACGAGCAGTACTTC. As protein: CASSEFRSRDLPYEQYF.

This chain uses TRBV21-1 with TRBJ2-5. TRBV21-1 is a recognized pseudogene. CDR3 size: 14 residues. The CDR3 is CASSTRSSQETQYF. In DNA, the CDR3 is TGTGCCAGCAGCACACGATCCTCGCAAGAGACCCAGTACTTC.

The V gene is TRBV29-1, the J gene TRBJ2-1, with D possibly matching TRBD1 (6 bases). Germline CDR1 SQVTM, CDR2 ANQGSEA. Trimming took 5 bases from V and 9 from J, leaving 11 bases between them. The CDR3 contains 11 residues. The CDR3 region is CSVLTGIEQFF. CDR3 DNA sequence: TGCAGCGTTCTGACAGGCATTGAGCAGTTCTTC.

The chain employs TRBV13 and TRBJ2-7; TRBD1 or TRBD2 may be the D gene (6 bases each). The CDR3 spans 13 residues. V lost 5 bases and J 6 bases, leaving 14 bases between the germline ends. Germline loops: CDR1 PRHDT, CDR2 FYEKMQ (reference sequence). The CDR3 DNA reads TGTGCCAGCAGCCCCACGGAGGGGGGCGAGCAGTACTTC. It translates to CASSPTEGGEQYF. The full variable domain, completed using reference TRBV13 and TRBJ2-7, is AAGVIQSPRHLIKEKRETATLKCYPIPRHDTVYWYQQGPGQDPQFLISFYEKMQSDKGSIPDRFSAQQFSDYHSELNMSSLELGDSALYFCASSPTEGGEQYFGPGTRLTVT.

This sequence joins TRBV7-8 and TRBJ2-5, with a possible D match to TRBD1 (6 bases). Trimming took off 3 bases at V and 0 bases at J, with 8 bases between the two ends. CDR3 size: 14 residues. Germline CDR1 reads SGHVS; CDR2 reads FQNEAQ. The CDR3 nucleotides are TGTGCCAGCAGCTTGGGACACCACCAAGAGACCCAGTACTTC. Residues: CASSLGHHQETQYF.

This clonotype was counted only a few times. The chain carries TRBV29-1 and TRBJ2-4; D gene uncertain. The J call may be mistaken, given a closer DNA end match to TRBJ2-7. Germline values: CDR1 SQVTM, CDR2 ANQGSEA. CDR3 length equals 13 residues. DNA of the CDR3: TGCAGCGTTGAAGAAGGGTTGGGCTACGAGCAGTACTTC. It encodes CSVEEGLGYEQYF.

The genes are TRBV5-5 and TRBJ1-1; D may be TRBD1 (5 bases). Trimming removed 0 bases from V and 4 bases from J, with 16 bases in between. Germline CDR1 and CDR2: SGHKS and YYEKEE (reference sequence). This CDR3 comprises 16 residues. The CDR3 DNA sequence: TGTGCCAGCAGCTTGGGGCAGCCCCCGGGGGGCACTGAAGCTTTCTTT. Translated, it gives CASSLGQPPGGTEAFF.

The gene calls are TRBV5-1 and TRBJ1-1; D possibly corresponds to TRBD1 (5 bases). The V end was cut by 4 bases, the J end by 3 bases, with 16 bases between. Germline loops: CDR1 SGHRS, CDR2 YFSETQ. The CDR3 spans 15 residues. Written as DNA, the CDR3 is TGCGCCAGCAGCCCGCAACAAGGAGGGGACACTGAAGCTTTCTTT. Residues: CASSPQQGGDTEAFF.